The TCR beta chain under discussion was sequenced for a study of CD4+ T cells in melanoma. Clones were sequenced by immunoSEQ multiplex PCR, and TCRdb holds only the in-frame ones, with some missing. The sample has approximately 6,900 clones, around 66% seen once. V lost 3 bases and J lost 7; bases outside the gene matches: 17. The CDR3 has 16 amino acids. The germline gives CDR1 SQVTM, CDR2 ANQGSEA. Material: cells from a culture (not recorded whether cultured in vitro). The chain joins TRBV29-1 to TRBJ1-2; 7 nucleotides align to TRBD1. This TCR was sampled from a human donor with melanoma. The CDR3 sequence is CSVEVESHRGGSGYTF. Written as DNA, the CDR3 is TGCAGCGTTGAGGTTGAGTCCCACAGGGGTGGAAGTGGCTACACCTTC.